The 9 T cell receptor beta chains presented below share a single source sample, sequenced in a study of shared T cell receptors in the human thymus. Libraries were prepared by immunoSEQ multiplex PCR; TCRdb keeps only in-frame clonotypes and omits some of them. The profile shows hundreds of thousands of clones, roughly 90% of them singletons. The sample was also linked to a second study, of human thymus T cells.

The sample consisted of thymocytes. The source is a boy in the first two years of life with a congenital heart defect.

The CDR3 spells CASSPATDQETQYF. In DNA form, the CDR3 reads TGTGCCAGCAGTCCCGCAACGGACCAAGAGACCCAGTACTTC. The V call is TRBV27, the J call TRBJ2-5; D gene ambiguous. The CDR3 loop spans 14 amino acids. With 5 bases removed from V and 0 bases from J, the gap between germline ends came to 10 bases. CDR1 is MNHEY, CDR2 SMNVEV, per germline (reference sequence).

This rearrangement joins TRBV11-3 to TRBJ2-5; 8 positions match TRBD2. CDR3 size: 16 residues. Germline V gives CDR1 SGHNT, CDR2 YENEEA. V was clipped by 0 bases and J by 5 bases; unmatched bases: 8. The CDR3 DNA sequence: TGTGCCAGCAGCTTAGAACCAGCGGGAGCGAGGGAGACCCAGTACTTC. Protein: CASSLEPAGARETQYF.

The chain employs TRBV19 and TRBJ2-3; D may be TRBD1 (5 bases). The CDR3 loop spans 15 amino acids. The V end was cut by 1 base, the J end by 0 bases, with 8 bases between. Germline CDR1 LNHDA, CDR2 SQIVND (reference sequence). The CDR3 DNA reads TGTGCCAGTAGTATAGTTACAGGAAGCACAGATACGCAGTATTTT. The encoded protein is CASSIVTGSTDTQYF.

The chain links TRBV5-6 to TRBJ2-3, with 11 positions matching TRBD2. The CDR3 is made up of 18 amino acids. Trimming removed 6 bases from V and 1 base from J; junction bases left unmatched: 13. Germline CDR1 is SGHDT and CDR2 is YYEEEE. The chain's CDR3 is CASTCLGSSGRGTDTQYF. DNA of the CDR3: TGTGCCAGCACCTGCCTTGGGAGTAGCGGGAGGGGCACAGATACGCAGTATTTT. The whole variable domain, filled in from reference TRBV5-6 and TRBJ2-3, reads DAGVTQSPTHLIKTRGQQVTLRCSPKSGHDTVSWYQQALGQGPQFIFQYYEEEERQRGNFPDRFSGHQFPNYSSELNVNALLLGDSALYLCASTCLGSSGRGTDTQYFGPGTRLTVL.

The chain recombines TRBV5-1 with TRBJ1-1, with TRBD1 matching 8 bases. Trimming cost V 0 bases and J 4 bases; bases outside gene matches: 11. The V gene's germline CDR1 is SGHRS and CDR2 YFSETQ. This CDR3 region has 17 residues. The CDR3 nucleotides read TGCGCCAGCAGCTTGGCAGGGGGCGCGTTGATAGGCACTGAAGCTTTCTTT. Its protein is CASSLAGGALIGTEAFF.

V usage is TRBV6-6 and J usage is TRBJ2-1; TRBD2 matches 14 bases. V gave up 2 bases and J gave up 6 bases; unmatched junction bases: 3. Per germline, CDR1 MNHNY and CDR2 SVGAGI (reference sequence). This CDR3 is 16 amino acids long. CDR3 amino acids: CASSYAGTSGSNEQFF. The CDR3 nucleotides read TGTGCCAGCAGTTACGCGGGGACTAGCGGGAGCAATGAGCAGTTCTTC.

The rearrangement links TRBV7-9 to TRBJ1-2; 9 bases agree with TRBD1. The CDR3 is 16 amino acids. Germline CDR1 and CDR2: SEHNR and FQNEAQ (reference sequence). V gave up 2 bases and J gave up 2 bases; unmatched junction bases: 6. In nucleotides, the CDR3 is TGTGCCAGCAGCTTATCCCGGGACAGGGTGAACTATGGCTACACCTTC. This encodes CASSLSRDRVNYGYTF.

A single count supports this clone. This chain's CDR3 is CASSEAPPGEGYGEQFF. In DNA, the CDR3 is TGTGCCAGCAGTGAAGCCCCCCCGGGGGAAGGTTACGGTGAGCAGTTCTTC. This chain connects TRBV6-1 to TRBJ2-1; possible D gene TRBD2, 6 bases. Germline CDR1 is MNHNS and CDR2 is SASEGT. V dropped 0 bases and J dropped 9 bases, with 21 bases sitting between them. The CDR3 has 17 amino acids.

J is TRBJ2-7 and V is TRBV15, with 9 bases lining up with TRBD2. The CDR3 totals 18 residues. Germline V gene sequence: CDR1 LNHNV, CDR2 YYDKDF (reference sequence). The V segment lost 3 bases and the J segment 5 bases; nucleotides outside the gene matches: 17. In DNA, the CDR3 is TGTGCCACCAGCAGTTGGGGGGTACCGGGACTAGCCCTCCACGAGCAGTACTTC. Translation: CATSSWGVPGLALHEQYF.